The next 30 T cell receptor beta chains were all read from a single sample in a study of T cells expressing NK-cell markers. After re-calling the 5' RACE reads, TCRdb lists one entry per CDR3 protein, DNA absent. The sample holds 500,000 to 700,000 distinct CDR3 sequences. Sequenced sample: blood T cells: a sorted CD56 or NKG2C T cell subset, CD4+ or CD8+ T cells, or bulk PBMC T cells (not recorded which). Receptor source: a man aged 18 to 35 in good health.

V and J are TRBV5-1 and TRBJ2-7; the TRBD1 assignment by TCRdb is unverifiable without DNA. Germline V gene data show CDR1 as SGHRS and CDR2 as YFSETQ. This CDR3 is built from 15 residues. Here the CDR3 reads CASSLFGRKGDEQYF.

V gene TRBV12-3 or TRBV12-4 combines with J gene TRBJ2-5; the D gene TCRdb calls, TRBD2, cannot be checked with no DNA. The CDR3 is 14 residues long. This CDR3 reads CASSLGGGTETQYF.

This chain links TRBV20-1 with TRBJ2-1. CDR3 length: 16 residues. CDR1 and CDR2 (germline): DFQATT, SNEGSKA (reference sequence). This CDR3 is CSARVLGTSSYNEQFF.

The chain recombines TRBV5-1 with TRBJ2-5; the TRBD1 assignment by TCRdb is unverifiable without DNA. In germline, CDR1 is SGHRS, CDR2 YFSETQ. This CDR3 comprises 16 residues. The CDR3 sequence: CASSLEKGQGVKTQYF.

The V and J genes are TRBV4-3 and TRBJ2-7; the D gene TCRdb calls, TRBD1, cannot be checked with no DNA. The CDR3 length is 17 residues. Germline-derived CDR1 and CDR2 are LGHNA and YSLEER. CDR3 residues: CASSQSSTGQGAREQYF.

CDR3: CASSLVAEGTRKAFF. The chain is built from TRBV12-3 or TRBV12-4 and TRBJ1-1. The CDR3 consists of 15 residues.

The gene calls are TRBV5-6 and TRBJ2-7; TCRdb gives TRBD2 as the D gene, but with no DNA this cannot be confirmed. This CDR3 has 21 residues. Per germline, CDR1 SGHDT and CDR2 YYEEEE. The CDR3 loop reads CASSSGTSFGKGPARSYEQYF.

The V call is TRBV29-1, the J call TRBJ2-5; TCRdb gives TRBD1 as the D gene, but with no DNA this cannot be confirmed. CDR3 length equals 15 residues. Per germline, CDR1 SQVTM and CDR2 ANQGSEA. The CDR3 is CSVEVKQGWAETQYF.

V and J are TRBV7-2 and TRBJ1-4. CDR1 SGHTA and CDR2 FQGNSA come from the germline V gene. The CDR3 has 13 amino acids. The CDR3: CASTYGYSEKLFF.

Here the CDR3 reads CASSYNPLAGVTDTQYF. The rearrangement uses TRBV6-5 and TRBJ2-3; TCRdb indicates TRBD2, and absent DNA this call remains unverified. Germline V lookup: CDR1 MNHEY, CDR2 SVGAGI. The CDR3 length is 17 residues.

The chain has TRBV20-1 and TRBJ2-5. The CDR3 has 14 residues. Germline CDR1 DFQATT, CDR2 SNEGSKA (reference sequence). Here the CDR3 reads CSAREVLAAETQYF.

The J gene is TRBJ2-5, the V gene TRBV18; the D call of TRBD1 rests on TCRdb alone, since no DNA is present to check it. This CDR3 has 14 residues. CDR1 is KGHSH, CDR2 LQKENI, per germline. CDR3: CASSPRAGRETQYF.

This rearrangement joins TRBV29-1 to TRBJ2-1; TCRdb names TRBD2, which stays unverified in the absence of DNA. Germline CDR1 and CDR2: SQVTM and ANQGSEA. This CDR3 comprises 13 residues. The CDR3 sequence: CSAGLALNNEQFF.

The chain joins TRBV10-3 to TRBJ2-7. CDR3 length: 16 amino acids. The germline V gene encodes CDR1 ENHRY and CDR2 SYGVKD. The CDR3 reads CAISESGVRTSYEQYF.

The V gene is TRBV5-1, the J gene TRBJ2-7; checking the TCRdb D call of TRBD1 is not possible without DNA. Germline V gene sequence: CDR1 SGHRS, CDR2 YFSETQ. This CDR3 is built from 18 residues. CDR3 protein: CASSLSPDWGGASYEQYF.

The V and J genes are TRBV6-1 and TRBJ1-2; TCRdb returns TRBD1, unconfirmable since there is no DNA. The CDR3 runs 15 residues. Looked up from germline, CDR1 is MNHNS and CDR2 is SASEGT. CDR3 protein: CASSGWTGGDYGYTF.

The chain joins TRBV28 to TRBJ2-1; TCRdb reports TRBD2, a call that lacks DNA to check it against. Germline V gene data show CDR1 as MDHEN and CDR2 as SYDVKM. The CDR3 runs to 14 residues. The CDR3 is CASRSGTRNNEQFF. The full variable domain, its missing parts supplied by reference TRBV28 and TRBJ2-1, is DVKVTQSSRYLVKRTGEKVFLECVQDMDHENMFWYRQDPGLGLRLIYFSYDVKMKEKGDIPEGYSVSREKKERFSLILESASTNQTSMYLCASRSGTRNNEQFFGPGTRLTVL.

This chain joins TRBV5-1 and TRBJ2-7. This CDR3 is built from 14 residues. The germline V gene has CDR1 SGHRS and CDR2 YFSETQ. CDR3 loop: CASSLAVSLYEQYF.

The genes are TRBV5-1 and TRBJ1-1. CDR1 is SGHRS and CDR2 is YFSETQ in the germline V gene. The CDR3 totals 17 residues. CDR3 residues: CASSGGVGALGNTEAFF.

The chain carries TRBV20-1 and TRBJ2-1; without DNA, the TCRdb call of TRBD2 cannot be checked. The CDR3 sequence is 12 residues long. Germline assignment: CDR1 DFQATT and CDR2 SNEGSKA (reference sequence). CDR3 protein: CSARGTLLEQFF.

The chain employs TRBV7-9 and TRBJ2-3. This CDR3 comprises 12 residues. Looked up from germline, CDR1 is SEHNR and CDR2 is FQNEAQ (reference sequence). CDR3 residues: CASSAIVLTQYF.

The gene calls are TRBV20-1 and TRBJ2-7; the D gene TCRdb calls, TRBD1, cannot be checked with no DNA. Germline V gene sequence: CDR1 DFQATT, CDR2 SNEGSKA (reference sequence). The CDR3 is 13 amino acids. CDR3 sequence reads: CSAPGDGRTEQYF.

The chain has TRBV5-1 and TRBJ1-2; as DNA is missing, the TRBD1 call by TCRdb cannot be tested. Germline values: CDR1 SGHRS, CDR2 YFSETQ. This CDR3 comprises 13 residues. CDR3 protein: CASSTTGLSGYTF.

CDR3 sequence reads: CASSPSGGLNTEAFF. This sequence joins TRBV18 and TRBJ1-1. The CDR3 totals 15 residues. Germline V gives CDR1 KGHSH, CDR2 LQKENI.

This chain links TRBV15 with TRBJ2-7; lacking DNA, the TRBD2 call made by TCRdb goes unchecked. The CDR3 sequence is 17 residues long. Germline lookup yields CDR1 LNHNV and CDR2 YYDKDF (reference sequence). CDR3 residues: CATSRGMASGKRDEQYF.

The rearrangement links TRBV7-2 to TRBJ1-1; TCRdb returns TRBD1, unconfirmable since there is no DNA. The germline gives CDR1 SGHTA, CDR2 FQGNSA. The CDR3 is 15 amino acids. The CDR3 is CASSPRVAGNTEAFF.

The chain uses TRBV19 and TRBJ2-1; the TRBD1 assignment by TCRdb is unverifiable without DNA. Germline values: CDR1 LNHDA, CDR2 SQIVND (reference sequence). The CDR3 length is 15 residues. The CDR3 protein is CASNPTTGHYNEQFF.

V usage is TRBV30 and J usage is TRBJ2-1; TCRdb indicates TRBD1, and absent DNA this call remains unverified. This CDR3 contains 16 residues. Germline lookup yields CDR1 GTSNPN and CDR2 SVGIG (reference sequence). CDR3 residues: CATEVTAPSSYNEQFF.

The chain has TRBV11-2 and TRBJ1-4. The CDR3 runs to 15 residues. Germline V lookup: CDR1 SGHAT, CDR2 FQNNGV. The CDR3 reads CASSLKVTTNEKLFF.

This chain uses TRBV29-1 with TRBJ2-2. The germline CDR1 and CDR2 sequences are SQVTM and ANQGSEA. This CDR3 region has 14 residues. The CDR3 is CSVGLHLNTGELFF.